Below are 9 T cell receptor beta chains sequenced from a single sample in a study of vaccination effects on CD4 cells after COVID-19. After roughly ten days in culture, the CD4+ T cells were isolated. The data were produced by immunoSEQ multiplex PCR, yet TCRdb's version contains in-frame clones alone and is incomplete. The data show 45,000 to 50,000 clones, 65% to 80% seen once. These TCRs are of unknown antigen specificity. Source: CD4+ T cells from PBMCs cultured without peptide, taken before COVID-19 vaccination. Source of these receptors: a human donor who received a COVID-19 vaccine.

The V and J genes are TRBV2 and TRBJ2-7; 10 positions match TRBD2. V was clipped by 6 bases and J by 3 bases; unmatched bases: 5. The CDR3 has 14 residues. Germline V gene lookup returns CDR1 SNHLY and CDR2 FYNNEI. CDR3 in amino acids: CASRVAGGLYEQYF. The CDR3 DNA sequence: TGTGCCAGCAGAGTAGCGGGGGGCCTCTACGAGCAGTACTTC.

The chain carries TRBV3-1 (or the pseudogene TRBV3-2) and TRBJ2-7, with 11 positions matching TRBD1. The CDR3 is made up of 14 amino acids. Germline V gives CDR1 LGHDT, CDR2 YNNKEL (reference sequence). V was clipped by 6 bases and J by 4 bases; unmatched bases: 5. CDR3 loop: CASRRTGGWYEQYF. CDR3 nucleotides: TGTGCCAGCAGGAGGACAGGGGGCTGGTACGAGCAGTACTTC.

This rearrangement joins TRBV9 to TRBJ1-1; D uncertain. Germline lookup yields CDR1 SGDLS and CDR2 YYNGEE. V shed 0 bases and J shed 0 bases, with 9 bases lying between them. This CDR3 comprises 15 residues. Here the CDR3 DNA reads TGTGCCAGCAGCGTAGAACCCAATATGAACACTGAAGCTTTCTTT. Residues: CASSVEPNMNTEAFF.

This clone was detected only a few times. This sequence joins TRBV7-9 and TRBJ2-6; D might be TRBD1 or TRBD2, each matching 5 bases. This CDR3 comprises 15 residues. V lost 5 bases, J lost 2 bases, and 10 bases lay in between. The germline V gene encodes CDR1 SEHNR and CDR2 FQNEAQ (reference sequence). CDR3 nucleotide sequence: TGTGCCAGCAGCACCGGGGCCCCTGGGGCCAACGTCCTGACTTTC. Translation gives CASSTGAPGANVLTF.

The chain links TRBV2 to TRBJ2-7; D perhaps matches TRBD1 (6 bases). From germline, CDR1 is SNHLY and CDR2 FYNNEI. There are 13 residues in the CDR3. With 6 bases removed from V and 3 bases from J, the gap between germline ends came to 12 bases. This CDR3 reads CASSVDSRYEQYF. The CDR3 DNA is TGTGCCAGCAGCGTGGACAGCCGCTACGAGCAGTACTTC.

The chain joins TRBV3-1 (or the pseudogene TRBV3-2) to TRBJ2-7, with TRBD2 matching 11 bases. Germline V gene sequence: CDR1 LGHDT, CDR2 YNNKEL (reference sequence). J lost 4 bases, V lost 3 bases, and 2 bases had no gene match. The CDR3 contains 14 residues. In DNA, the CDR3 is TGTGCCAGCAGCCAGACTAGCGGGGCGTACGAGCAGTACTTC. This encodes CASSQTSGAYEQYF.

The J gene is TRBJ2-7, the V gene TRBV11-1, with 7 bases that match TRBD1. The V segment lost 8 bases and the J segment 2 bases; nucleotides outside the gene matches: 3. The CDR3 is 12 amino acids. Germline assignment: CDR1 SGHAT and CDR2 FQDESV (reference sequence). In DNA form, the CDR3 reads TGTGCCAGCGGGGACAGCCCCTACGAGCAGTACTTC. Its translation: CASGDSPYEQYF.

The chain recombines TRBV18 with TRBJ1-1, with D perhaps matching TRBD1 (5 bases). Germline V gene sequence: CDR1 KGHSH, CDR2 LQKENI. Trimming left V 0 bases short and J 3 bases short, with 14 bases between. This CDR3 has 16 residues. CDR3 DNA sequence: TGTGCCAGCTCACCACCGGGACTTTGGGCGGACACTGAAGCTTTCTTT. It is translated as CASSPPGLWADTEAFF.

This chain links TRBV28 with TRBJ1-1, with 8 bases that match TRBD1. J gave up 1 base and V 4 bases, and 5 bases lay outside the gene matches. Germline V gene data show CDR1 as MDHEN and CDR2 as SYDVKM. This CDR3 has 15 residues. DNA of the CDR3: TGTGCCAGCAGTTCCCCGGACAGGGCGAACACTGAAGCTTTCTTT. It translates to CASSSPDRANTEAFF.